Below, 29 T cell receptor beta chains from the same sample are listed, as sequenced in a study of glioma-infiltrating T cells after dendritic cell vaccination. Profiled with immunoSEQ multiplex PCR; TCRdb holds only in-frame clones, not every one. This table has tens of thousands of clones, about 85% appearing once. The time point: after dendritic cell vaccination, including at tumor progression/relapse. The sequenced sample was blood, obtained after dendritic cell vaccination. The receptors here all came from a human donor with glioblastoma.

This clone was seen a single time. The genes are TRBV6-5 and TRBJ2-1; maybe TRBD2 (6 bases). The V gene lost 0 bases and the J gene lost 6 bases, with 12 bases spanning the gap. Germline CDR1 is MNHEY and CDR2 is SVGAGI. The CDR3 contains 15 residues. For the CDR3, the DNA is TGTGCCAGCAGTTACTCGGAGGGAATGGTCAATGAGCAGTTCTTC. It codes for CASSYSEGMVNEQFF.

V and J are TRBV29-1 and TRBJ2-3; 7 nucleotides align to TRBD2. Trimming removed 4 bases from V and 1 base from J; junction bases left unmatched: 5. This CDR3 is built from 14 residues. Germline CDR1 and CDR2: SQVTM and ANQGSEA. This CDR3 is CSVVLLARTDTQYF. CDR3 in DNA: TGCAGCGTTGTGTTACTAGCGCGCACAGATACGCAGTATTTT.

This sequence joins TRBV9 and TRBJ2-7; 7 bases are shared with TRBD1. CDR1 and CDR2 from the germline V gene are SGDLS and YYNGEE. The CDR3 runs to 19 residues. V trimming: 3 bases; J trimming: 0 bases; junction bases outside the gene matches: 18. The CDR3 DNA sequence: TGTGCCAGCAGCGAGGGGGCCTCGTTCATGTCCCCTTACTCCTACGAGCAGTACTTC. The encoded protein is CASSEGASFMSPYSYEQYF. Full variable domain (missing parts from reference TRBV9 and TRBJ2-7): DSGVTQTPKHLITATGQRVTLRCSPRSGDLSVYWYQQSLDQGLQFLIQYYNGEERAKGNILERFSAQQFPDLHSELNLSSLELGDSALYFCASSEGASFMSPYSYEQYFGPGTRLTVT.

J is TRBJ2-1 and V is TRBV27, with TRBD2 identical over 12 bases. Trimming at V came to 7 bases and at J to 5 bases, leaving 6 bases not matched to a gene. Germline values: CDR1 MNHEY, CDR2 SMNVEV (reference sequence). The CDR3 is 15 residues long. The CDR3 spells CASTRLAGVHNEQFF. The CDR3 coding sequence is TGTGCCAGCACCCGACTAGCGGGAGTCCACAATGAGCAGTTCTTC.

The chain employs TRBV7-9 and TRBJ2-6; 7 positions match TRBD1. V was clipped by 2 bases and J by 0 bases; unmatched bases: 10. The CDR3 runs to 19 residues. The germline V gene has CDR1 SEHNR and CDR2 FQNEAQ (reference sequence). The CDR3 region has the DNA TGTGCCAGCAGCTTAAGCGGACAGGACTTTCGCTCTGGGGCCAACGTCCTGACTTTC. It specifies CASSLSGQDFRSGANVLTF.

Only one count was recorded for this clone. The rearrangement uses TRBV4-3 and TRBJ2-1; tentatively, D is TRBD2 (7 bases). The length of the CDR3 is 15 residues. V lost 4 bases to trimming and J lost 7 bases, with 17 bases between them. CDR1 and CDR2 (germline): LGHNA, YSLEER. The CDR3 here is CASSPARGGRNEQFF. CDR3 in DNA: TGCGCCAGCAGCCCCGCGAGGGGGGGCCGTAATGAGCAGTTCTTC.

The J gene is TRBJ1-6, the V gene TRBV7-3; D gene unclear. With 6 bases removed from V and 2 bases from J, the gap between germline ends came to 11 bases. This CDR3 contains 15 residues. The germline gives CDR1 SGHTA, CDR2 FQGTGA. DNA for the CDR3: TGTGCCAGCAGTATGGGAGGGACCTATAATTCACCCCTCCACTTT. This encodes CASSMGGTYNSPLHF.

The J gene is TRBJ2-3, the V gene TRBV19, with 8 bases matching TRBD1. Germline V gene sequence: CDR1 LNHDA, CDR2 SQIVND (reference sequence). V was pared by 6 bases and J by 2 bases, with 7 bases of the junction left unmatched. CDR3 length equals 15 residues. The CDR3 here is CASSPRDRPTDTQYF. CDR3 DNA: TGTGCCAGTAGCCCCCGGGACAGGCCCACAGATACGCAGTATTTT.

This clone was seen a few times. The V and J genes are TRBV18 and TRBJ1-1, with D possibly TRBD1 on 5 matching bases. Between the trimmed V and J ends, which lost 3 bases and 7 bases, there was a span of 12 bases. The germline gives CDR1 KGHSH, CDR2 LQKENI. This CDR3 has 13 residues. CDR3 loop: CASSPSDSREAFF. The CDR3 DNA reads as TGTGCCAGCTCACCGAGCGACAGCCGTGAAGCTTTCTTT.

The chain combines TRBV14 with TRBJ1-2; TRBD1 might be the D (6 bases). The CDR3 has 16 amino acids. Trimming pared 7 bases from V and 7 bases from J, leaving 25 bases between. Germline values: CDR1 SGHDN, CDR2 FVKESK. The CDR3 bases are TGTGCCAGCACCGCAGAAAGGAACGGGAGGGGGACTGGCTACACCTTC. As protein: CASTAERNGRGTGYTF.

This clone was seen just once. The V gene is TRBV27, the J gene TRBJ2-7; 11 bases fit TRBD2. Germline V gene lookup returns CDR1 MNHEY and CDR2 SMNVEV (reference sequence). This CDR3 is 16 amino acids long. With 3 bases clipped from V and 4 bases from J, the junction kept 8 bases outside the gene matches. CDR3 loop: CASSLVLAGAIYEQYF. As DNA, the CDR3 is TGTGCCAGCAGTTTGGTACTAGCGGGAGCCATATACGAGCAGTACTTC.

V gene TRBV28 combines with J gene TRBJ1-5, with unresolved D. The CDR3 is 15 amino acids. Trimming removed 3 bases at V and 4 bases at J, with 13 bases between. Germline CDR1 reads MDHEN; CDR2 reads SYDVKM. CDR3 sequence (DNA): TGTGCCAGCAGTTTCGGTAAGATATTTAATCAGCCCCAGCATTTT. It specifies CASSFGKIFNQPQHF. Using reference TRBV28 and TRBJ1-5 for the parts outside the CDR3, the full variable domain is DVKVTQSSRYLVKRTGEKVFLECVQDMDHENMFWYRQDPGLGLRLIYFSYDVKMKEKGDIPEGYSVSREKKERFSLILESASTNQTSMYLCASSFGKIFNQPQHFGDGTRLSIL.

This rearrangement joins TRBV19 to TRBJ2-5, with 8 nucleotides matching TRBD1. CDR1 is LNHDA and CDR2 is SQIVND in the germline V gene (reference sequence). This CDR3 is built from 15 residues. With 7 bases clipped from V and 6 bases from J, the junction kept 13 bases outside the gene matches. The CDR3 region is CASTQSRGQVKTQYF. Here the CDR3 DNA reads TGTGCCAGTACCCAATCCAGGGGGCAGGTAAAGACCCAGTACTTC.

The table lists this clone with a few counts. The V call is TRBV2, the J call TRBJ2-5, with 9 bases aligning to TRBD1. Germline CDR1 and CDR2: SNHLY and FYNNEI. The V segment lost 9 bases and the J segment 1 base; nucleotides outside the gene matches: 3. The CDR3 covers 13 residues. Here the CDR3 DNA reads TGTGCCAGTCACAGGGGGCGCCAAGAGACCCAGTACTTC. Protein product: CASHRGRQETQYF. The full variable domain, with the rest looked up from reference TRBV2 and TRBJ2-5, is EPEVTQTPSHQVTQMGQEVILRCVPISNHLYFYWYRQILGQKVEFLVSFYNNEISEKSEIFDDQFSVERPDGSNFTLKIRSTKLEDSAMYFCASHRGRQETQYFGPGTRLLVL.

This clone appeared once. The V gene is TRBV5-1, the J gene TRBJ1-1; possible D gene TRBD1, 6 bases. CDR1 SGHRS and CDR2 YFSETQ come from the germline V gene. This CDR3 contains 16 residues. The V and J ends lost 0 bases and 1 base respectively, with 13 bases between them. Written as DNA, the CDR3 is TGCGCCAGCAGCTTGGGACCTGACAGGAAGAACACTGAAGCTTTCTTT. It encodes CASSLGPDRKNTEAFF. Full variable domain (outside the CDR3, taken from reference TRBV5-1 and TRBJ1-1): KAGVTQTPRYLIKTRGQQVTLSCSPISGHRSVSWYQQTPGQGLQFLFEYFSETQRNKGNFPGRFSGRQFSNSRSEMNVSTLELGDSALYLCASSLGPDRKNTEAFFGQGTRLTVV.

This clone was counted a single time. The CDR3 region has the DNA TGCGCCAGCAGCTTGGCAGTAAATACCTACGAGCAGTACTTC. It translates to CASSLAVNTYEQYF. This chain uses TRBV5-1 with TRBJ2-7; D unresolved. The length of the CDR3 is 14 residues. The germline V gene has CDR1 SGHRS and CDR2 YFSETQ. V lost 0 bases and J 2 bases, leaving 9 bases between the germline ends.

The genes are TRBV5-8 and TRBJ2-5, with D possibly being TRBD2 (5 bases). The V end lost 4 bases, the J end lost 5 bases, and 12 bases lay between the germline ends. The CDR3 consists of 13 residues. The germline V gene encodes CDR1 SGHTS and CDR2 YDEGEE. This CDR3 is CASSLRRGETQYF. The CDR3 nucleotides are TGTGCCAGCAGCCTACGACGGGGTGAGACCCAGTACTTC.

V usage is TRBV5-1 and J usage is TRBJ2-4; D unclear. Germline CDR1 and CDR2: SGHRS and YFSETQ. This CDR3 is 16 amino acids long. The germline V and J ends were trimmed by 2 bases and 0 bases, with 12 bases remaining between them. CDR3 coding DNA: TGCGCCAGCAGCTTAATCGGGTCTCTAGCCAAAAACATTCAGTACTTC. This gives the protein CASSLIGSLAKNIQYF.

The CDR3 bases are TGTGCCAGCAGTCATTCGACAGGGGGCCCAGATACGCAGTATTTT. Protein product: CASSHSTGGPDTQYF. This chain uses TRBV28 with TRBJ2-3, with 10 bases identical to TRBD1. The CDR3 loop spans 15 amino acids. Looked up from germline, CDR1 is MDHEN and CDR2 is SYDVKM. Trimming removed 5 bases from V and 4 bases from J; junction bases left unmatched: 6.

This rearrangement joins TRBV7-2 to TRBJ1-5; tentative D call: TRBD1 (5 bases). CDR3 length equals 13 residues. Germline V gene lookup returns CDR1 SGHTA and CDR2 FQGNSA. Trimming took off 4 bases at V and 4 bases at J, with 8 bases between the two ends. The DNA of the CDR3 is TGTGCCAGCAGCTCGGCAGGGAATCAGCCCCAGCATTTT. Translation gives CASSSAGNQPQHF.

The J gene is TRBJ1-2, the V gene TRBV13, with 7 bases matching TRBD1. J was trimmed by 5 bases and V by 4 bases; bases with no gene match: 10. Germline CDR1 and CDR2: PRHDT and FYEKMQ (reference sequence). The length of the CDR3 is 15 residues. CDR3 residues: CASSYRDREYYGYTF. The CDR3 DNA is TGTGCCAGCAGCTACCGGGACAGAGAATATTATGGCTACACCTTC. The whole variable domain, remainder taken from reference TRBV13 and TRBJ1-2, is AAGVIQSPRHLIKEKRETATLKCYPIPRHDTVYWYQQGPGQDPQFLISFYEKMQSDKGSIPDRFSAQQFSDYHSELNMSSLELGDSALYFCASSYRDREYYGYTFGSGTRLTVV.

This CDR3 reads CASSQTDSYEQYF. The CDR3 nucleotides are TGTGCCAGCAGCCAGACAGACTCCTACGAGCAGTACTTC. The chain has TRBV7-9 and TRBJ2-7; TRBD1 might be the D (5 bases). The CDR3 length is 13 residues. CDR1 is SEHNR and CDR2 is FQNEAQ in the germline V gene (reference sequence). V was clipped by 5 bases and J by 0 bases, with 8 bases between them.

The chain combines TRBV7-9 with TRBJ2-5; TRBD2 aligns across 11 bases. This CDR3 has 17 amino acids. The germline CDR1 and CDR2 sequences are SEHNR and FQNEAQ (reference sequence). J lost 5 bases, V lost 4 bases, and 12 bases had no gene match. The CDR3 coding sequence is TGTGCCAGCAGCTCCCTAGCGGGAGGTGGGTTGAGGGAGACCCAGTACTTC. This encodes CASSSLAGGGLRETQYF.

The rearrangement links TRBV9 to TRBJ2-7, with TRBD2 identical over 12 bases. The CDR3 consists of 16 residues. With V trimmed by 3 bases and J by 4 bases, 8 bases remained unmatched. From germline, CDR1 is SGDLS and CDR2 YYNGEE. CDR3 sequence: CASSASTSGRTYEQYF. Here the CDR3 DNA reads TGTGCCAGCAGCGCCTCGACTAGCGGGAGAACGTACGAGCAGTACTTC.

The rearrangement joins TRBV5-4 to TRBJ2-1; 9 nucleotides agree with TRBD1. V dropped 2 bases and J dropped 9; count of bases not matched to a gene: 6. The CDR3 extends over 14 amino acids. The germline gives CDR1 SGHNT, CDR2 YYREEE (reference sequence). The CDR3 loop is CASSLQGAKSEQFF. The CDR3 bases are TGTGCCAGCAGCTTACAGGGGGCTAAGAGTGAGCAGTTCTTC.

This clone was found a few times. V is TRBV30 and J is TRBJ2-7, with D possibly TRBD1 on 6 matching bases. There are 13 residues in the CDR3. Germline assignment: CDR1 GTSNPN and CDR2 SVGIG (reference sequence). Trimming removed 2 bases from V and 4 bases from J, with 12 bases in between. CDR3 in DNA: TGTGCCTGGAGTATCATACAGGGTTACGAGCAGTACTTC. Protein sequence: CAWSIIQGYEQYF.

The V gene is TRBV4-1, the J gene TRBJ2-7, with 10 bases that match TRBD1. The V segment lost 11 bases and the J segment 1 base; nucleotides outside the gene matches: 11. This CDR3 is 15 amino acids long. Germline V CDR1 and CDR2: MGHRA, YSYEKL. CDR3 bases: TGCGCCTCCCGCCCCACGGGACAGGGGTCCTACGAGCAGTACTTC. It translates to CASRPTGQGSYEQYF.

The chain links TRBV7-8 to TRBJ2-3; maybe TRBD2 (5 bases). V was clipped by 5 bases and J by 2 bases, with 14 bases between them. CDR3 size: 15 residues. Germline CDR1 reads SGHVS; CDR2 reads FQNEAQ. For the CDR3, the DNA is TGTGCCAGCAGCGGCCATTCGGGAATCACAGATACGCAGTATTTT. Translated: CASSGHSGITDTQYF.

The V call is TRBV7-3, the J call TRBJ2-2, with D hard to call. CDR1 is SGHTA and CDR2 is FQGTGA in the germline V gene. This CDR3 comprises 12 residues. The V end was cut by 8 bases, the J end by 6 bases, with 10 bases between. The CDR3 sequence is CASPPPAGELFF. As DNA, the CDR3 is TGTGCCAGCCCCCCCCCGGCCGGGGAGCTGTTTTTT. The variable domain in full, completed from reference TRBV7-3 and TRBJ2-2, reads GAGVSQTPSNKVTEKGKYVELRCDPISGHTALYWYRQSLGQGPEFLIYFQGTGAADDSGLPNDRFFAVRPEGSVSTLKIQRTERGDSAVYLCASPPPAGELFFGEGSRLTVL.